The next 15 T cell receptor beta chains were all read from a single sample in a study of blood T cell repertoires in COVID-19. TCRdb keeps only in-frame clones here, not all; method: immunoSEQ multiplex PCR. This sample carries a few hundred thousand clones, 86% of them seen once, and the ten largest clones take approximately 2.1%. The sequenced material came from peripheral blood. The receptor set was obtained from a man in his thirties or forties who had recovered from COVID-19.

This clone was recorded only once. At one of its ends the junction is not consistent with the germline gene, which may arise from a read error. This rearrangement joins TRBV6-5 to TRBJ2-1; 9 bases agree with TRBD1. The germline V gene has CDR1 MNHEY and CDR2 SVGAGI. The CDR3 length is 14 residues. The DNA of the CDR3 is TGTGCCACCAACCGGGACAGGGTTTTTAATGGGCAGTTCTTC. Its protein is CATNRDRVFNGQFF.

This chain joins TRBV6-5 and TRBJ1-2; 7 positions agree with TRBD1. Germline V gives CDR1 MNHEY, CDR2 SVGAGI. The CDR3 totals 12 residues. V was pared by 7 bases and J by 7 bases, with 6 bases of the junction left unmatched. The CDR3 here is CASNRGGGGYTF. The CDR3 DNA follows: TGTGCCAGCAACAGGGGCGGAGGTGGCTACACCTTC.

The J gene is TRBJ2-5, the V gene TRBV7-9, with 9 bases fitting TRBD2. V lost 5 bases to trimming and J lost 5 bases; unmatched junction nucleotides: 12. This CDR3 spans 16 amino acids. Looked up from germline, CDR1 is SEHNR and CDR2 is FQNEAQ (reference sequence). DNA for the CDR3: TGTGCCAGCAGCCTTAGAGCCCCTAGCGGGGTTGAGACCCAGTACTTC. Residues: CASSLRAPSGVETQYF.

This chain's CDR3 is CASRRTGDATNEKLFF. The CDR3 DNA reads TGTGCCAGCAGACGGACAGGGGATGCAACTAATGAAAAACTGTTTTTT. This chain joins TRBV25-1 and TRBJ1-4, with TRBD1 matching 9 bases. The trim removed 6 bases at V and 0 bases at J, leaving 5 bases unmatched. This CDR3 spans 16 amino acids. Germline CDR1 reads MGHDK; CDR2 reads SYGVNS.

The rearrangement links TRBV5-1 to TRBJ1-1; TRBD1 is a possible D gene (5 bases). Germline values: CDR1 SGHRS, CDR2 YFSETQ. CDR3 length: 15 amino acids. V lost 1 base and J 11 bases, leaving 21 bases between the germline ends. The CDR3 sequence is CASSLIGGAGQRAFF. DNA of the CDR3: TGCGCCAGCAGCTTGATCGGTGGTGCAGGACAAAGGGCTTTCTTT. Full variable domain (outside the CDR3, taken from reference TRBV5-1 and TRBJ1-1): KAGVTQTPRYLIKTRGQQVTLSCSPISGHRSVSWYQQTPGQGLQFLFEYFSETQRNKGNFPGRFSGRQFSNSRSEMNVSTLELGDSALYLCASSLIGGAGQRAFFGQGTRLTVV.

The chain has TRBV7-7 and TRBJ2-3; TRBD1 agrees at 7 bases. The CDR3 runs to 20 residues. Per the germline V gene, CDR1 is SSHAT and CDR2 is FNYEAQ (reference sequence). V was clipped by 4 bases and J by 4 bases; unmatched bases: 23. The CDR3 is CASSSLPRTPGGIGSDTQYF. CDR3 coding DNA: TGTGCCAGCAGCTCCCTTCCCAGGACCCCAGGGGGTATTGGTTCAGATACGCAGTATTTT. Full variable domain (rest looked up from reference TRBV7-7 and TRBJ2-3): GAGVSQSPRYKVTKRGQDVTLRCDPISSHATLYWYQQALGQGPEFLTYFNYEAQPDKSGLPSDRFSAERPEGSISTLTIQRTEQRDSAMYRCASSSLPRTPGGIGSDTQYFGPGTRLTVL.

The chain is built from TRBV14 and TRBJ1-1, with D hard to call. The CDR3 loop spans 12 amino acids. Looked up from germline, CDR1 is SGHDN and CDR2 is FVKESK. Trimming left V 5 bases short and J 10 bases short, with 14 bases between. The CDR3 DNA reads TGTGCCAGCAGCGCTTCAGGACGGGGAGCTTTCTTT. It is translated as CASSASGRGAFF.

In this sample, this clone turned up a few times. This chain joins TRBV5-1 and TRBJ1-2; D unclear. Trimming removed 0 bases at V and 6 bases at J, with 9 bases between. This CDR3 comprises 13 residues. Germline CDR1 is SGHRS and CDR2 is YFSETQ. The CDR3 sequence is CASSLELRNGYTF. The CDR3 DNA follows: TGCGCCAGCAGCTTGGAGTTGCGAAATGGCTACACCTTC.

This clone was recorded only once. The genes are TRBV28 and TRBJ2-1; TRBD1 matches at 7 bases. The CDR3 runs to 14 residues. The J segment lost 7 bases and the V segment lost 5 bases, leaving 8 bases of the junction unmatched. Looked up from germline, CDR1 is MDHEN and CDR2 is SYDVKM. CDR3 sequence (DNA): TGTGCCAGCAGTACGGGACAGATTAATAATGAGCAGTTCTTC. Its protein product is CASSTGQINNEQFF.

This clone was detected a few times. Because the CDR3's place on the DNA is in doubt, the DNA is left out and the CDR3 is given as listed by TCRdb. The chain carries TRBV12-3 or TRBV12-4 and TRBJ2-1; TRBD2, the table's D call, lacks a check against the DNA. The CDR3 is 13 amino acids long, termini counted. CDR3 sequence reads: CASSLERDNEQFF.

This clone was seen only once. This CDR3 reads CAWSRRDRVGEQFF. Written as DNA, the CDR3 is TGTGCCTGGAGTCGACGGGACAGGGTAGGAGAGCAGTTCTTC. The J gene is TRBJ2-1, the V gene TRBV30, with 9 bases fitting TRBD1. This CDR3 has 14 amino acids. Unmatched junction bases numbered 9, after V lost 2 bases and J lost 10 bases. Germline loops: CDR1 GTSNPN, CDR2 SVGIG (reference sequence).

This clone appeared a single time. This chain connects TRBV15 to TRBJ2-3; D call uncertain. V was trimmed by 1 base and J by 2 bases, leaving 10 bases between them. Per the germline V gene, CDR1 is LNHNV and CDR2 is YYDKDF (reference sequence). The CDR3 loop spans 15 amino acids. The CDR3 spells CATSRVMGNTDTQYF. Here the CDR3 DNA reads TGTGCCACCAGCAGAGTTATGGGCAACACAGATACGCAGTATTTT.

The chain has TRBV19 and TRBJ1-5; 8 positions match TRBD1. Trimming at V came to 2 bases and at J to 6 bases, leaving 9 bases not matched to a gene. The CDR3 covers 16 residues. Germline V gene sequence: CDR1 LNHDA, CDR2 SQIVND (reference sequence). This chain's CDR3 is CASSITLAGGSQPQHF. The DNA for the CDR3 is TGTGCCAGTAGTATAACTCTGGCAGGGGGCTCTCAGCCCCAGCATTTT.

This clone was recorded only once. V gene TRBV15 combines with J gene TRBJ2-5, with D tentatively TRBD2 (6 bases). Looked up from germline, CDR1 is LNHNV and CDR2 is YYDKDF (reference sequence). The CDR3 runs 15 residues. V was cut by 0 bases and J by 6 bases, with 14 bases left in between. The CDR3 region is CATSRDSGRVKTQYF. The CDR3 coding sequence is TGTGCCACCAGCAGAGATAGCGGCAGGGTGAAGACCCAGTACTTC.

This chain's CDR3 is CASSNSGVRGETQYF. CDR3 DNA: TGTGCCAGCAGCAATAGCGGGGTGAGGGGAGAGACCCAGTACTTC. The chain couples TRBV7-6 to TRBJ2-5, with 8 positions matching TRBD2. Germline lookup yields CDR1 SGHVS and CDR2 FNYEAQ. This CDR3 is built from 15 residues. V trimming: 5 bases; J trimming: 4 bases; junction bases outside the gene matches: 9.